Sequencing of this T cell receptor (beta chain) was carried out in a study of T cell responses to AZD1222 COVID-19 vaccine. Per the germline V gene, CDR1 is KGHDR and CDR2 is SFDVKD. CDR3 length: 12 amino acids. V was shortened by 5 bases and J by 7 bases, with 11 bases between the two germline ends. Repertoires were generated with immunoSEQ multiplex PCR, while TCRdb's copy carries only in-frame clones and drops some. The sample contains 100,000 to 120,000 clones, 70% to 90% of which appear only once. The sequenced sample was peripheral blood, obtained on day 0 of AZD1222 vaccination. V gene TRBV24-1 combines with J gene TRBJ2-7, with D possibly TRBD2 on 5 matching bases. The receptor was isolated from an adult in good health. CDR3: CATSGEYGEQYF. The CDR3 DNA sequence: TGTGCCACCAGTGGGGAGTATGGGGAGCAGTACTTC.